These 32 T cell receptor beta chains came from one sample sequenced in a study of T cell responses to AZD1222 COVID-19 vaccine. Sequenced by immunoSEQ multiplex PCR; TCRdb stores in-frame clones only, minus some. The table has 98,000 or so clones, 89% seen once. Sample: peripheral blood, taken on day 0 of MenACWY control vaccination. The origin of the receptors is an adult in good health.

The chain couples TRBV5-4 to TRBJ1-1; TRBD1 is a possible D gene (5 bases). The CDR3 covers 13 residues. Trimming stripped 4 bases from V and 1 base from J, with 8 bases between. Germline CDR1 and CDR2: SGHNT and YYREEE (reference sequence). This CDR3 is CASSGDRNTEAFF. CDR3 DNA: TGTGCCAGCAGCGGGGACCGGAACACTGAAGCTTTCTTT.

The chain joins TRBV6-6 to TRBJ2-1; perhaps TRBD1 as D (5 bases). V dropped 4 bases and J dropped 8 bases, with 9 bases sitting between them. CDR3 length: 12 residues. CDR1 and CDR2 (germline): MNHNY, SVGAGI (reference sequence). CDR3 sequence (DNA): TGTGCCAGCAGTTTTCAGGGATATGAGCAGTTCTTC. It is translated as CASSFQGYEQFF.

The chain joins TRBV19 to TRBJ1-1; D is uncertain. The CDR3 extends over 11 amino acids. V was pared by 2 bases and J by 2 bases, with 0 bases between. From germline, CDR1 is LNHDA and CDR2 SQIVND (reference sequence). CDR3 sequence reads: CASSINTEAFF. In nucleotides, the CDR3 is TGTGCCAGTAGTATAAACACTGAAGCTTTCTTT.

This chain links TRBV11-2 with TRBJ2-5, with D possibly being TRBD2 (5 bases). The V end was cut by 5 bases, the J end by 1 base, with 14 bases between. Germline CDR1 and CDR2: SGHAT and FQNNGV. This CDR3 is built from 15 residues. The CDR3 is CASSGMGELQETQYF. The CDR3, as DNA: TGTGCCAGCAGCGGAATGGGAGAGCTCCAAGAGACCCAGTACTTC.

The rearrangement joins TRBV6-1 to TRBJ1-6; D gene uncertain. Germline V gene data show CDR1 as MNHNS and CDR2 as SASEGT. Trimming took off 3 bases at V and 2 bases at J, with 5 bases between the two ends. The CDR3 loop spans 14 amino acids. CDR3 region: CASSDGAYNSPLHF. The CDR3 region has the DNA TGTGCCAGCAGTGACGGGGCCTATAATTCACCCCTCCACTTT.

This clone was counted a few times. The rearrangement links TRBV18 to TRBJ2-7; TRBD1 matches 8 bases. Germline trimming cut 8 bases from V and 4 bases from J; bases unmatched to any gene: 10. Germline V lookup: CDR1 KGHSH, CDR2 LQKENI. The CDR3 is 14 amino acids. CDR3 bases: TGTGCCAGCCTCCCCGAGACAGGGGTGTACGAGCAGTACTTC. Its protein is CASLPETGVYEQYF.

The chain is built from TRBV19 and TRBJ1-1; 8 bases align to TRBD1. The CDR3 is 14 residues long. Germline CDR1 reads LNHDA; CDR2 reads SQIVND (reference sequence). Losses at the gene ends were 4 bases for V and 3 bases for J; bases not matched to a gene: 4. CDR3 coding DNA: TGTGCCAGTAGTACCCTACAGGGGGACACTGAAGCTTTCTTT. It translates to CASSTLQGDTEAFF.

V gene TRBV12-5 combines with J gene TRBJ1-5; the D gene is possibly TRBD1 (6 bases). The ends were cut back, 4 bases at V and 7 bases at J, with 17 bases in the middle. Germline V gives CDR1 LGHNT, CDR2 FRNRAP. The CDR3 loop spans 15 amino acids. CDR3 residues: CASGSWTVGRQPQHF. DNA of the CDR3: TGTGCTAGTGGTTCTTGGACAGTGGGTCGACAGCCCCAGCATTTT.

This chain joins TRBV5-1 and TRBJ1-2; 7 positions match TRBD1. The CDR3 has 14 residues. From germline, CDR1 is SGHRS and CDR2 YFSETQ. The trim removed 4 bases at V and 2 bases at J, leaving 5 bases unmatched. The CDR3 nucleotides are TGCGCCAGCAGCGATACAGGGGAGAACTATGGCTACACCTTC. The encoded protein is CASSDTGENYGYTF.

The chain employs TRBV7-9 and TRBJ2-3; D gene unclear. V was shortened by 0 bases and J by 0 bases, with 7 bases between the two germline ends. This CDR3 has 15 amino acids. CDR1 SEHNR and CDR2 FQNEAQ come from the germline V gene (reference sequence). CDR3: CASSLAGTSTDTQYF. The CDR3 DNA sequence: TGTGCCAGCAGCTTAGCAGGAACTAGCACAGATACGCAGTATTTT.

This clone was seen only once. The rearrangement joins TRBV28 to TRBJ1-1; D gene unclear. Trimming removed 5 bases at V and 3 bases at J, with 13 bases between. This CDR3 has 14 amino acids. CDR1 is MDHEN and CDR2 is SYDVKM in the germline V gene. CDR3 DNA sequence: TGTGCCAGCAGTACCCCGTCCCTGGACACTGAAGCTTTCTTT. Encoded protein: CASSTPSLDTEAFF.

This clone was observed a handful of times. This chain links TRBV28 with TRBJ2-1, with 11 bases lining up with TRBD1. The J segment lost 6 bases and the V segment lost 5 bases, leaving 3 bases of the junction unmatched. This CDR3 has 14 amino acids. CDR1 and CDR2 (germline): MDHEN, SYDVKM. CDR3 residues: CASSPGQGVNEQFF. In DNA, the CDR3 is TGTGCCAGCAGTCCGGGACAGGGGGTCAATGAGCAGTTCTTC.

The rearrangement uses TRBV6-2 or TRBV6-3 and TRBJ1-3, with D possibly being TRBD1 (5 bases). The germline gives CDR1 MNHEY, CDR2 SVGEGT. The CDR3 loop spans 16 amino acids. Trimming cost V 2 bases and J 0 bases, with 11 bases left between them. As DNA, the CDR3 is TGTGCCAGCAGTTACACGGGACCAAGCTCTGGAAACACCATATATTTT. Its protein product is CASSYTGPSSGNTIYF.

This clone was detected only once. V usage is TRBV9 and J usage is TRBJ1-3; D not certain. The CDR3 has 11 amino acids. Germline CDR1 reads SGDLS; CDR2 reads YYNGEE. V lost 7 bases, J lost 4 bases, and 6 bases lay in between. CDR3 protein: CASSPGNTIYF. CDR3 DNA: TGTGCCAGCTCTCCCGGAAACACCATATATTTT.

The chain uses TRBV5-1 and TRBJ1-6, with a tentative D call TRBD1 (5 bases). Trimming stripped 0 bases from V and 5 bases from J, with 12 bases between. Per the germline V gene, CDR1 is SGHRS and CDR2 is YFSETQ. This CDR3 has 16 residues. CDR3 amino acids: CASSLGQGGNNSPLHF. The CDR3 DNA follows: TGCGCCAGCAGCTTGGGGCAGGGAGGGAATAATTCACCCCTCCACTTT. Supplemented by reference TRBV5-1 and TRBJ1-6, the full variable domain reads KAGVTQTPRYLIKTRGQQVTLSCSPISGHRSVSWYQQTPGQGLQFLFEYFSETQRNKGNFPGRFSGRQFSNSRSEMNVSTLELGDSALYLCASSLGQGGNNSPLHFGNGTRLTVT.

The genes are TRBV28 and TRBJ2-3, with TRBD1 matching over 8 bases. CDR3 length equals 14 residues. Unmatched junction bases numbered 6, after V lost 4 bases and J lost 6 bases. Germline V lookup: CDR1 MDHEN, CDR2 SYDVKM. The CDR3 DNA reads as TGTGCCAGCAGTTCAGGGGGCCTCGGTGATACGCAGTATTTT. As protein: CASSSGGLGDTQYF.

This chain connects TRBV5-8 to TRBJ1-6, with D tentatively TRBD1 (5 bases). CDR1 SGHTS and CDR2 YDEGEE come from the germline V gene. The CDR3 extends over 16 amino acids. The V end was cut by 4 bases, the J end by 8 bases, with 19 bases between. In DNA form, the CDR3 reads TGTGCCAGCAGCCTACACGCGGGACGCTTAGATTCACCCCTCCACTTT. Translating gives CASSLHAGRLDSPLHF.

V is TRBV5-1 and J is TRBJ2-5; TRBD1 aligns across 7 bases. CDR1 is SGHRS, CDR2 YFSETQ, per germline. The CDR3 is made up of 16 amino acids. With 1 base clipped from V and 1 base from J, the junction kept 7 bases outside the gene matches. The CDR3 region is CASSLSGTAIQETQYF. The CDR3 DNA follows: TGCGCCAGCAGCTTGTCCGGGACAGCCATCCAAGAGACCCAGTACTTC.

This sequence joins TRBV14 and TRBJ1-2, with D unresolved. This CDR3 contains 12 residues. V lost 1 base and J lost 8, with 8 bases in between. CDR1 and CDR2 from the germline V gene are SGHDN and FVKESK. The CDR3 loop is CASSQVDRGYTF. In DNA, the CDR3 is TGTGCCAGCAGCCAAGTAGATCGAGGCTACACCTTC.

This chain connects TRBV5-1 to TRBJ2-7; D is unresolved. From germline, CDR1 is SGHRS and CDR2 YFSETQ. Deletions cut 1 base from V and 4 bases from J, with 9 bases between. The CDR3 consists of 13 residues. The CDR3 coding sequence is TGCGCCAGCAGCTTGACTAACAGTTACGAGCAGTACTTC. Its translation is CASSLTNSYEQYF.

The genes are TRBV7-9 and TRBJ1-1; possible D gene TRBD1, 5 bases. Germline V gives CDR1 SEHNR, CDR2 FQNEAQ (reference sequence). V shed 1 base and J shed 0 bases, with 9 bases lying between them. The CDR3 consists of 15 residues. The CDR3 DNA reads TGTGCCAGCAGCTTAGGTGGGGGGATGAACACTGAAGCTTTCTTT. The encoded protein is CASSLGGGMNTEAFF.

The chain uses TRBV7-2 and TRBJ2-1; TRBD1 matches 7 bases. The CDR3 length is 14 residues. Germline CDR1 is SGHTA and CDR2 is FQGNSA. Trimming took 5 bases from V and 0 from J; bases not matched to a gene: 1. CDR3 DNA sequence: TGTGCCAGCAGCCCAGGGGGCTCCTACAATGAGCAGTTCTTC. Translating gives CASSPGGSYNEQFF.

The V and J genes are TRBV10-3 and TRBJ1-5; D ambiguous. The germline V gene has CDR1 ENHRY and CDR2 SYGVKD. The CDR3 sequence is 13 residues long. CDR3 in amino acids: CDLVTEGNQPQHF. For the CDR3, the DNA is TGTGATCTGGTGACGGAGGGCAATCAGCCCCAGCATTTT.

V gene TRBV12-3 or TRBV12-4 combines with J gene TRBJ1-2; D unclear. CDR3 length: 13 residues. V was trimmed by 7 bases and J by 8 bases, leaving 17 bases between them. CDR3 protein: CASTYSDGIGYTF. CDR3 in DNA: TGTGCCAGCACCTACTCGGACGGCATCGGCTACACCTTC.

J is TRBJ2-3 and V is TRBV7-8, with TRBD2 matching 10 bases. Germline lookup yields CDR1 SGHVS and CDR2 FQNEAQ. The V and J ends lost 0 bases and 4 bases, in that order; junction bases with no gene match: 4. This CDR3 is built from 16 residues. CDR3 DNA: TGTGCCAGCAGCTTAGCGAGCGGGGGGGGGCCAGATACGCAGTATTTT. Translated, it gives CASSLASGGGPDTQYF.

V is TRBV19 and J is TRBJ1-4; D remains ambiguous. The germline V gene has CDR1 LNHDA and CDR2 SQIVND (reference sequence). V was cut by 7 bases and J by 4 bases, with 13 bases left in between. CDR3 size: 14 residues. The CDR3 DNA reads TGTGCCAGTACCCAAGGGCAAGTTAATGAAAAACTGTTTTTT. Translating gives CASTQGQVNEKLFF. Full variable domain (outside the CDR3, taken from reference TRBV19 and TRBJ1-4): DGGITQSPKYLFRKEGQNVTLSCEQNLNHDAMYWYRQDPGQGLRLIYYSQIVNDFQKGDIAEGYSVSREKKESFPLTVTSAQKNPTAFYLCASTQGQVNEKLFFGSGTQLSVL.

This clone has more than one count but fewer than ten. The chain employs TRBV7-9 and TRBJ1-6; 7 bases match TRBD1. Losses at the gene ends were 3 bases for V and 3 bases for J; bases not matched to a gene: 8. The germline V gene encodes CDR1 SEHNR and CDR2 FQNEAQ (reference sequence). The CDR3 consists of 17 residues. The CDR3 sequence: CASSFNTGQVYNSPLHF. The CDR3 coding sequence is TGTGCCAGCAGCTTCAATACCGGACAGGTCTATAATTCACCCCTCCACTTT.

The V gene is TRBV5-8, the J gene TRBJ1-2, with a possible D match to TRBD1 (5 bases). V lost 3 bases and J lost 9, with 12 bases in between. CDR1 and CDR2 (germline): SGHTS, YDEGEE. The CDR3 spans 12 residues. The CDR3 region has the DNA TGTGCCAGCAGCTCCGGGACGTCGCGCTACACCTTC. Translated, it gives CASSSGTSRYTF.

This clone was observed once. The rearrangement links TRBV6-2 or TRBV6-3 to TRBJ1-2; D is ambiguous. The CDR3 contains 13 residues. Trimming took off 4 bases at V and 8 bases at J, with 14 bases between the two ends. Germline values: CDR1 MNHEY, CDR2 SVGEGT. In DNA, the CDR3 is TGTGCCAGCAGTTTCGTTGGATTAGTAGGCTACACCTTC. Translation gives CASSFVGLVGYTF.

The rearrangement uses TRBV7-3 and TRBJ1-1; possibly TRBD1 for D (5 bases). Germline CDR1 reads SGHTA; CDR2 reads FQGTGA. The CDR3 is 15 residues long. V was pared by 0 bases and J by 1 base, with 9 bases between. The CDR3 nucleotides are TGTGCCAGCAGCTTAACCCCGAGGGGGAACACTGAAGCTTTCTTT. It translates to CASSLTPRGNTEAFF.

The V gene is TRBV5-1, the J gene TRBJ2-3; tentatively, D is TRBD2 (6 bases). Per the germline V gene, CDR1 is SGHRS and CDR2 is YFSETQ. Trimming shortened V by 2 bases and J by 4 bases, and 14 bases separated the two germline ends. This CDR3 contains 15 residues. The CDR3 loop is CASSFEGDSPDTQYF. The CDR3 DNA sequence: TGCGCCAGCAGCTTTGAAGGGGACTCCCCAGATACGCAGTATTTT.

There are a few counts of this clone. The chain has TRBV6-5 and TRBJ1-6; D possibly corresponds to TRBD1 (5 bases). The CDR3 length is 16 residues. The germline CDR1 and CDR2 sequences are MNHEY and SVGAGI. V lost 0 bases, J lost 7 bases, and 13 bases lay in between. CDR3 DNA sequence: TGTGCCAGCAGTTACTCTAGCCAGGGAGACAATTCACCCCTCCACTTT. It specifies CASSYSSQGDNSPLHF.